A single T cell receptor beta chain is shown here with its context. This sample was taken from a study of blood T cell repertoires in COVID-19. Overall study context: Samples of COVID-19 (acute and convalescent) were obtained from the United States, Italy and Spain. Sample material is recorded as cDNA or gDNA derived from T cells, B-cell-depleted T cells, or PBMCs.

CDR1 and CDR2 (germline): SGHTA, FQGTGA. Trimming took off 2 bases at V and 8 bases at J, with 16 bases between the two ends. There are 15 residues in the CDR3. As processed by the authors: By means of reference gene primer amplification, nucleated cell counts were estimated. TCRdb keeps only in-frame clones here, not all; method: immunoSEQ multiplex PCR. V and J calls and clone size are given by that table; D and trimming were obtained from the DNA. The repertoire consists of some 120,000 clones, with roughly 86% occurring once and the leading ten covering over 3.5%. This clonotype was sampled from a woman aged 60-70 years with acute or convalescent COVID-19. The J gene is TRBJ2-1, the V gene TRBV7-3, with a weak D call TRBD2 (6 bases). Sequencing input: peripheral blood. CDR3 DNA: TGTGCCAGCAGCTTACGGGCTAGCGAGAGTTATGAGCAGTTCTTC. This gives the protein CASSLRASESYEQFF.